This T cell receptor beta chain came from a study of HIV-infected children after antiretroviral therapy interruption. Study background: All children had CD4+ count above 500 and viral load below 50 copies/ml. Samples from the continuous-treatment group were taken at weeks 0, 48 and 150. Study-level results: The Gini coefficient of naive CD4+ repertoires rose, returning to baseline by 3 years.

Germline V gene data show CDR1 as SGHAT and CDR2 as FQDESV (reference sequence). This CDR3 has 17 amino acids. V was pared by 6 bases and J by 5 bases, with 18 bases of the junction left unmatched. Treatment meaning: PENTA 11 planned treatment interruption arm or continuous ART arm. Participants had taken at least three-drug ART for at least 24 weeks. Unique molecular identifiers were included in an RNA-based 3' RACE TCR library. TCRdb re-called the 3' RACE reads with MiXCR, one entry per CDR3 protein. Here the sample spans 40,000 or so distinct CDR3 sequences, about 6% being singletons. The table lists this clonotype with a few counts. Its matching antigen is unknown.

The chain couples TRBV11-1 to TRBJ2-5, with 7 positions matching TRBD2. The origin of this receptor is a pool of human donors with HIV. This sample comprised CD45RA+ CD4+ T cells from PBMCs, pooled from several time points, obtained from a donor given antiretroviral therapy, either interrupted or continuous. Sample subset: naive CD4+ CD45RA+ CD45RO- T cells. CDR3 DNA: TGTGCCAGCAGTGGGGGTCTGTTCGGGAGGAGGCGTGAGACCCAGTACTTC. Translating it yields CASSGGLFGRRRETQYF.